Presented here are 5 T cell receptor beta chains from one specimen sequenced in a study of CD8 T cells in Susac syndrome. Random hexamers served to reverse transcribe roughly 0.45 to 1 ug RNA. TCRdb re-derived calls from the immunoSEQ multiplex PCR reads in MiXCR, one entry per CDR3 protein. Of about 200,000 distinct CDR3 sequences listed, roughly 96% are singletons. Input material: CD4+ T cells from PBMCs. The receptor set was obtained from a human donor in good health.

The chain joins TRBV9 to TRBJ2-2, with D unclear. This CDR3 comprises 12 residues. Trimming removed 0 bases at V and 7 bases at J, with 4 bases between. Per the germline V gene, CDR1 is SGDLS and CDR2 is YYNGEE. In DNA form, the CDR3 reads TGTGCCAGCAGCGTAGTGAACGGGGAGCTGTTTTTT. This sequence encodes CASSVVNGELFF.

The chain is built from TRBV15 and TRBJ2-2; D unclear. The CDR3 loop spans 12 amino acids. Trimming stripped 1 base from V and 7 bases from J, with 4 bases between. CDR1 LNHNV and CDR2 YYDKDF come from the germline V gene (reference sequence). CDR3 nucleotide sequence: TGTGCCACCAGCAGAGTAATCGGGGAGCTGTTTTTT. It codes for CATSRVIGELFF.

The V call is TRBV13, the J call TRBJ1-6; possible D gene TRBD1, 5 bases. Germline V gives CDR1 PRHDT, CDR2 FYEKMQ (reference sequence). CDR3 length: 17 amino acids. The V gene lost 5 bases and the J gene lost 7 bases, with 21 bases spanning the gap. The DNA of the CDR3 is TGTGCCAGCAGCCCCAACGGGGGACCTATGCAGAATTCACCCCTCCACTTT. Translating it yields CASSPNGGPMQNSPLHF. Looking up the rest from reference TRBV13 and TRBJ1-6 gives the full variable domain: AAGVIQSPRHLIKEKRETATLKCYPIPRHDTVYWYQQGPGQDPQFLISFYEKMQSDKGSIPDRFSAQQFSDYHSELNMSSLELGDSALYFCASSPNGGPMQNSPLHFGNGTRLTVT.

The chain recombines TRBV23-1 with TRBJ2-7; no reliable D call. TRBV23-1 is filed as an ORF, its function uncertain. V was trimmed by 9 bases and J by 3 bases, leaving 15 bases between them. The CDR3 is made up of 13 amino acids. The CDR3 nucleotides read TGCGCCAGTAAAGCCCAATTCTGCTACGAGCAGTACGTC. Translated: CASKAQFCYEQYV.

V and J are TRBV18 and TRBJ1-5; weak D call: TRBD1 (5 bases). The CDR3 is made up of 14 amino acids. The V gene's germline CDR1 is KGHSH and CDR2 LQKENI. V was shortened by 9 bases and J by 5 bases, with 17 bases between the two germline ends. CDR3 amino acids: CASGRERGDQPQHF. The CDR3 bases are TGTGCCAGTGGAAGGGAGCGGGGGGATCAGCCCCAGCATTTT.